The 14 T cell receptor beta chains in this list originate from one sample, sequenced in a study of blood T cells in healthy people across ages. Together with a sample-barcoded 5' primer, a J-beta primer mix was included in a second PCR lasting about 6 to 12 cycles. TCRdb recomputed calls from the 5' RACE reads with MiXCR, one row per CDR3 protein. Among approximately 800,000 distinct CDR3 sequences listed, just over 55% were seen once. The sequenced material came from blood. The receptors were sampled from a man between 40 and 49 years old in good health.

This clonotype appeared a single time. One end of the junction varies from germline; a read error may be responsible. V usage is TRBV7-2 and J usage is TRBJ2-3; the D is unclear. The CDR3 runs to 12 residues. Looked up from germline, CDR1 is SGHTA and CDR2 is FQGNSA. The CDR3 is CANSLVIDTQYF. CDR3 nucleotide sequence: TGTGCCAACAGCTTAGTTATAGATACGCAGTATTTT.

This clonotype was counted only a few times. The chain has TRBV6-2 or TRBV6-3 and TRBJ2-5, with TRBD1 identical over 7 bases. Germline CDR1 reads MNHEY; CDR2 reads SVGEGT. This CDR3 comprises 14 residues. J gave up 1 base and V 8 bases, and 7 bases lay outside the gene matches. CDR3 amino acids: CASVRGPVQETQYF. As DNA, the CDR3 is TGTGCCAGCGTAAGGGGGCCGGTCCAAGAGACCCAGTACTTC.

This chain connects TRBV13 to TRBJ1-1; D is uncertain. Germline values: CDR1 PRHDT, CDR2 FYEKMQ (reference sequence). Trimming removed 5 bases from V and 4 bases from J, with 11 bases in between. The CDR3 spans 13 residues. The CDR3 DNA reads TGTGCCAGCAGCCTTAGAGGAGGCACTGAAGCTTTCTTT. The encoded protein is CASSLRGGTEAFF.

This clonotype appeared a few times. This CDR3 reads CASSPPPRTGGYEQYF. In nucleotides, the CDR3 is TGCGCCAGCAGCCCCCCCCCTAGGACAGGGGGTTACGAGCAGTACTTC. V is TRBV5-1 and J is TRBJ2-7; 10 nucleotides agree with TRBD1. The CDR3 contains 16 residues. Per germline, CDR1 SGHRS and CDR2 YFSETQ. Unmatched junction bases numbered 11, after V lost 4 bases and J lost 4 bases.

This clonotype was recorded once. The chain has TRBV21-1 and TRBJ2-5; TRBD1 is the table's D call, not checked against the DNA. TRBV21-1 is shown as a pseudogene. This CDR3 comprises 15 residues. CDR3 coding DNA: TGTGCCAGCAGCAAACCGGAAGGGGGGCCGGAGACCCAGTACTTC. Translation gives CASSKPEGGPETQYF.

J is TRBJ2-1 and V is TRBV5-1, with D possibly being TRBD1 or TRBD2 (6 bases each). The germline V gene has CDR1 SGHRS and CDR2 YFSETQ. Deletions cut 4 bases from V and 4 bases from J, with 18 bases between. CDR3 size: 16 residues. CDR3 sequence: CASSPAVGGGYNEQFF. The CDR3 DNA is TGCGCCAGCAGCCCCGCGGTGGGGGGCGGATACAATGAGCAGTTCTTC.

The V and J genes are TRBV3-1 and TRBJ2-1; 12 bases are shared with TRBD2. CDR1 and CDR2 from the germline V gene are LGHDT and YNNKEL (reference sequence). The ends lost 8 bases at V and 1 base at J; junction bases unmatched: 0. The CDR3 runs to 14 residues. CDR3 protein: CASGTSGSYNEQFF. The DNA of the CDR3 is TGTGCCAGCGGGACTAGCGGGTCCTACAATGAGCAGTTCTTC.

The CDR3, as DNA: TGTGCCAGCAGCTATATACAGGCAGATACGCAGTATTTT. Translation: CASSYIQADTQYF. This rearrangement joins TRBV5-4 to TRBJ2-3; tentative D call: TRBD1 (5 bases). This CDR3 comprises 13 residues. V was pared by 3 bases and J by 4 bases, with 9 bases between. The V gene's germline CDR1 is SGHNT and CDR2 YYREEE (reference sequence).

The chain has TRBV27 and TRBJ2-1; a possible D gene is TRBD2 (5 bases). The V gene's germline CDR1 is MNHEY and CDR2 SMNVEV (reference sequence). The V end lost 7 bases, the J end lost 13 bases, and 17 bases lay between the germline ends. There are 12 residues in the CDR3. CDR3 region: CASTFERSQQFF. CDR3 bases: TGTGCCAGCACATTTGAGCGGTCCCAACAGTTCTTC.

The chain couples TRBV28 to TRBJ1-6; a weak D match, TRBD1 (6 bases). The germline gives CDR1 MDHEN, CDR2 SYDVKM. The CDR3 has 14 amino acids. V lost 6 bases and J lost 5, with 11 bases in between. CDR3 residues: CASRRTANNSPLHF. In nucleotides, the CDR3 is TGTGCCAGCAGGAGGACAGCAAATAATTCACCCCTCCACTTT.

This chain joins TRBV27 and TRBJ2-5; 10 bases line up with TRBD2. The CDR3 covers 15 residues. The trim removed 5 bases at V and 4 bases at J, leaving 7 bases unmatched. Germline V gene lookup returns CDR1 MNHEY and CDR2 SMNVEV (reference sequence). DNA of the CDR3: TGTGCCAGCAGTGCCTCTAGCGGGAGTGCAGAGACCCAGTACTTC. Its translation: CASSASSGSAETQYF.

This clonotype showed up just a few times. This chain uses TRBV6-6 with TRBJ2-5, with TRBD1 as a possible D gene (6 bases). TRBJ2-7 matches the DNA end more closely, so the J call is doubtful. This CDR3 is built from 13 residues. Germline CDR1 MNHNY, CDR2 SVGAGI (reference sequence). CDR3 coding DNA: TGTGCCAGCAGTTACACAGGGTTAGGCGAGCAGTACTTC. Translating it yields CASSYTGLGEQYF.

This clonotype occurred a few times. The V gene is TRBV20-1, the J gene TRBJ2-7; D is undetermined. The germline V and J ends were trimmed by 1 base and 4 bases, with 11 bases remaining between them. The CDR3 totals 13 residues. Per the germline V gene, CDR1 is DFQATT and CDR2 is SNEGSKA (reference sequence). The CDR3 loop is CSARGLQDYEQYF. The CDR3 bases are TGCAGTGCTAGAGGCCTACAAGATTACGAGCAGTACTTC.

V gene TRBV11-3 combines with J gene TRBJ1-2, with 8 bases fitting TRBD1. The germline V gene encodes CDR1 SGHNT and CDR2 YENEEA. With V trimmed by 5 bases and J by 6 bases, 8 bases remained unmatched. The CDR3 totals 14 residues. The CDR3 is CASSRGTGGDGYTF. Written as DNA, the CDR3 is TGTGCCAGCAGCCGGGGGACAGGTGGGGATGGCTACACCTTC.